A single sample gave rise to the 27 T cell receptor beta chains below, sequenced in a study of identical twins. From the 5' RACE reads, TCRdb called clonotypes with MiXCR, one entry per CDR3 protein. The sample includes roughly 240,000 distinct CDR3 sequences, about 7.3% of them seen just once. These data also formed part of another study, on yellow fever vaccine responses in identical twins.

The source material was memory (CD45RO+) T cells sorted from blood. The receptors were sampled from a woman between 18 and 30 years old in good health.

The chain links TRBV3-1 to TRBJ2-5; TRBD1 aligns across 7 bases. There are 15 residues in the CDR3. Germline V gene lookup returns CDR1 LGHDT and CDR2 YNNKEL (reference sequence). V trimming: 2 bases; J trimming: 1 base; junction bases outside the gene matches: 4. The CDR3 nucleotides read TGTGCCAGCAGCCAAAAGACAGGGATCCAAGAGACCCAGTACTTC. Encoded protein: CASSQKTGIQETQYF.

This clonotype was seen many times. The chain couples TRBV28 to TRBJ2-1; no definite D call. V was cut by 2 bases and J by 7 bases, with 12 bases left in between. From germline, CDR1 is MDHEN and CDR2 SYDVKM. This CDR3 is 14 amino acids long. The DNA for the CDR3 is TGTGCCAGCAGTTTAGTTAACCCCGGGAATGAGCAGTTCTTC. The encoded protein is CASSLVNPGNEQFF.

Many counts were recorded for this clonotype. The chain combines TRBV5-1 with TRBJ1-1; tentative D call: TRBD1 (6 bases). The CDR3 consists of 14 residues. V shed 4 bases and J shed 4 bases, with 14 bases lying between them. Germline-derived CDR1 and CDR2 are SGHRS and YFSETQ. CDR3 nucleotides: TGCGCCAGCAGCCCCGGGACAACCGTCACTGAAGCTTTCTTT. It specifies CASSPGTTVTEAFF. Full variable domain (missing parts from reference TRBV5-1 and TRBJ1-1): KAGVTQTPRYLIKTRGQQVTLSCSPISGHRSVSWYQQTPGQGLQFLFEYFSETQRNKGNFPGRFSGRQFSNSRSEMNVSTLELGDSALYLCASSPGTTVTEAFFGQGTRLTVV.

On this clonotype itself: At one end the junction does not follow the germline gene, possibly because of a read error. The V gene is TRBV29-1, the J gene TRBJ2-2; perhaps D is TRBD1 or TRBD2 (5 bases each). The length of the CDR3 is 14 residues. From germline, CDR1 is SQVTM and CDR2 ANQGSEA. CDR3 in DNA: TGCAGCGTTGAAGCAGGGAGTGGCACCGTGGAGCTGTTTTTT. It codes for CSVEAGSGTVELFF.

There are a few counts of this clonotype. The V gene is TRBV14, the J gene TRBJ2-1, with no clear D. The CDR3 totals 19 residues. The germline V gene has CDR1 SGHDN and CDR2 FVKESK. Trimming shortened V by 4 bases and J by 4 bases, and 26 bases separated the two germline ends. Here the CDR3 DNA reads TGTGCCAGCAGCCCTCTATTTGGGCCCGCGACGAAAATATACAATGAGCAGTTCTTC. Its translation is CASSPLFGPATKIYNEQFF.

This clonotype was counted a few times. The J gene is TRBJ2-2, the V gene TRBV4-1, with D uncertain. Germline CDR1 and CDR2: MGHRA and YSYEKL. Trimming removed 3 bases from V and 1 base from J, with 15 bases in between. The CDR3 is 17 residues long. The CDR3, as DNA: TGCGCCAGCAGCCATCTCCCTAAGGCAGGGAACACCGGGGAGCTGTTTTTT. Translating gives CASSHLPKAGNTGELFF.

At least ten counts were recorded for this clonotype. The V and J genes are TRBV28 and TRBJ2-2; D possibly corresponds to TRBD2 (7 bases). CDR3 length equals 16 residues. Germline loops: CDR1 MDHEN, CDR2 SYDVKM. Trimming left V 5 bases short and J 1 base short, with 14 bases between. CDR3 nucleotides: TGTGCCAGCAGTCCCCACAGGGAGGGGAACACCGGGGAGCTGTTTTTT. This gives the protein CASSPHREGNTGELFF.

This clonotype was counted at least ten times. The chain combines TRBV12-3 or TRBV12-4 with TRBJ1-4; D call uncertain. The CDR3 extends over 14 amino acids. V was trimmed by 5 bases and J by 8 bases, leaving 15 bases between them. CDR3 bases: TGTGCCAGCAGTGTGACCGCCCGGAGAGAAAAACTGTTTTTT. Residues: CASSVTARREKLFF.

This clonotype was detected ten times or more. J is TRBJ2-5 and V is TRBV7-2; unclear D gene. This CDR3 contains 13 residues. V dropped 2 bases and J dropped 2 bases, with 6 bases sitting between them. Germline V gene sequence: CDR1 SGHTA, CDR2 FQGNSA. CDR3: CASSLSWQETQYF. The CDR3 nucleotides read TGTGCCAGCAGCTTAAGTTGGCAAGAGACCCAGTACTTC.

This clonotype was found a few times. This chain links TRBV20-1 with TRBJ2-5; D is perhaps TRBD1 (6 bases). The CDR3 has 16 residues. The V end lost 2 bases, the J end lost 1 base, and 17 bases lay between the germline ends. CDR1 and CDR2 from the germline V gene are DFQATT and SNEGSKA (reference sequence). Written as DNA, the CDR3 is TGCAGTGCTAGAAAAACCGGACAGACTCTCCAAGAGACCCAGTACTTC. Its translation is CSARKTGQTLQETQYF.

Ten or more counts support this clonotype. This chain connects TRBV20-1 to TRBJ2-3; D not certain. In germline, CDR1 is DFQATT, CDR2 SNEGSKA (reference sequence). This CDR3 region has 13 residues. V lost 4 bases and J 2 bases, leaving 10 bases between the germline ends. CDR3 in DNA: TGCAGTGCTACCGGACGGTACACAGATACGCAGTATTTT. As protein: CSATGRYTDTQYF.

This clonotype was observed once. The chain carries TRBV10-3 and TRBJ2-2, with a possible D match to TRBD2 (6 bases). With 4 bases removed from V and 8 bases from J, the gap between germline ends came to 11 bases. Germline CDR1 reads ENHRY; CDR2 reads SYGVKD. This CDR3 is 13 amino acids long. The CDR3 loop reads CAISATSAGELFF. CDR3 bases: TGTGCCATCAGTGCGACTAGTGCGGGGGAGCTGTTTTTT.

The chain links TRBV20-1 to TRBJ2-5; D unresolved. The CDR3 has 13 amino acids. In germline, CDR1 is DFQATT, CDR2 SNEGSKA (reference sequence). The ends were cut back, 0 bases at V and 7 bases at J, with 12 bases in the middle. CDR3 protein: CSAREISTRTQYF. The CDR3 DNA is TGCAGTGCTAGAGAGATATCAACACGGACCCAGTACTTC.

This clonotype was detected only a few times. The chain is built from TRBV15 and TRBJ1-6; D is possibly TRBD1 (5 bases). The CDR3 is made up of 16 amino acids. Per the germline V gene, CDR1 is LNHNV and CDR2 is YYDKDF (reference sequence). V lost 2 bases to trimming and J lost 5 bases, with 13 bases between them. In nucleotides, the CDR3 is TGTGCCACCAGCAGACCCACCCGGGGGGATAATTCACCCCTCCACTTT. Translated: CATSRPTRGDNSPLHF. The entire variable domain, with the rest obtained from reference TRBV15 and TRBJ1-6, is as follows: DAMVIQNPRYQVTQFGKPVTLSCSQTLNHNVMYWYQQKSSQAPKLLFHYYDKDFNNEADTPDNFQSRRPNTSFCFLDIRSPGLGDTAMYLCATSRPTRGDNSPLHFGNGTRLTVT.

The rearrangement links TRBV7-2 to TRBJ2-1; 8 nucleotides agree with TRBD2. In germline, CDR1 is SGHTA, CDR2 FQGNSA. CDR3 size: 16 residues. With 5 bases clipped from V and 4 bases from J, the junction kept 10 bases outside the gene matches. CDR3 residues: CASSPKSGTRYNEQFF. The CDR3 DNA follows: TGTGCCAGCAGCCCAAAGTCAGGGACTAGATACAATGAGCAGTTCTTC.

This chain uses TRBV28 with TRBJ1-1; D gene ambiguous. Trimming cost V 4 bases and J 4 bases, with 16 bases left between them. The germline CDR1 and CDR2 sequences are MDHEN and SYDVKM. The CDR3 length is 15 residues. Here the CDR3 reads CASSWRRVGTTEAFF. The CDR3 region has the DNA TGTGCCAGCAGTTGGCGTCGCGTCGGAACCACTGAAGCTTTCTTT.

This clonotype was detected ten times or more. The chain links TRBV3-1 to TRBJ2-2; a possible D gene is TRBD2 (5 bases). With 5 bases removed from V and 2 bases from J, the gap between germline ends came to 9 bases. The CDR3 is 14 residues long. Germline lookup yields CDR1 LGHDT and CDR2 YNNKEL (reference sequence). CDR3 DNA: TGTGCCAGCAGCAAACGGGAAAACACCGGGGAGCTGTTTTTT. Translation gives CASSKRENTGELFF.

Remarks on this clonotype: This may be a read error: a much more frequent sequence differs by one nucleotide. This sequence joins TRBV10-3 and TRBJ1-1, with a possible D match to TRBD1 (6 bases). The CDR3 is 14 amino acids. Germline loops: CDR1 ENHRY, CDR2 SYGVKD. V dropped 8 bases and J dropped 1 base, with 14 bases sitting between them. CDR3 DNA: TGTGCCATCGGGGCAGGGGCTGGGAACACTGAAGCTTTCTTT. Translation gives CAIGAGAGNTEAFF.

This clonotype was observed at least ten times. This rearrangement joins TRBV5-1 to TRBJ2-2; the D gene could be TRBD1 or TRBD2 (5 bases each). Trimming left V 2 bases short and J 6 bases short, with 14 bases between. CDR1 and CDR2 (germline): SGHRS, YFSETQ. The CDR3 runs to 15 residues. DNA for the CDR3: TGCGCCAGCAGCTTCATGAGGGGAGATTCCGGGGAGCTGTTTTTT. It codes for CASSFMRGDSGELFF.

The rearrangement joins TRBV2 to TRBJ2-1; 7 bases align to TRBD2. CDR1 SNHLY and CDR2 FYNNEI come from the germline V gene. Trimming at V came to 5 bases and at J to 9 bases, leaving 7 bases not matched to a gene. This CDR3 comprises 13 residues. For the CDR3, the DNA is TGTGCCAGCAGTAAGGGACTACTTATTGAGCAGTTCTTC. Translation gives CASSKGLLIEQFF.

This clonotype was seen many times. The CDR3, as DNA: TGTGCCAGTAGTATTACCCCTAGCTCCTACAATGAGCAGTTCTTC. Translating gives CASSITPSSYNEQFF. This chain uses TRBV19 with TRBJ2-1; D unclear. Germline CDR1 reads LNHDA; CDR2 reads SQIVND (reference sequence). The CDR3 is 15 residues long. The V end lost 3 bases, the J end lost 0 bases, and 9 bases lay between the germline ends.

This clonotype was counted only a few times. The chain recombines TRBV7-2 with TRBJ2-7; D possibly corresponds to TRBD2 (5 bases). The germline V gene encodes CDR1 SGHTA and CDR2 FQGNSA. CDR3 length: 14 residues. V lost 5 bases, J lost 3 bases, and 14 bases lay in between. CDR3 loop: CASSRTHPGYEQYF. CDR3 nucleotide sequence: TGTGCCAGCAGCCGGACTCATCCGGGCTACGAGCAGTACTTC.

The chain employs TRBV5-4 and TRBJ2-1, with D maybe TRBD2 (6 bases). Germline V lookup: CDR1 SGHNT, CDR2 YYREEE (reference sequence). The CDR3 length is 15 residues. The V end lost 5 bases, the J end lost 10 bases, and 22 bases lay between the germline ends. CDR3 region: CASRVEISGDLEQFF. CDR3 in DNA: TGTGCCAGCAGGGTAGAAATTAGTGGGGACTTGGAGCAGTTCTTC.

This clonotype was detected only a few times. This sequence joins TRBV29-1 and TRBJ1-1; the D is unclear. CDR3 size: 12 residues. V shed 4 bases and J shed 11 bases, with 17 bases lying between them. CDR1 is SQVTM, CDR2 ANQGSEA, per germline. The DNA for the CDR3 is TGCAGCGTTGTCGAGAACCTGGGGAAGGCTTTCTTT. Amino acid sequence: CSVVENLGKAFF.

This chain links TRBV6-1 with TRBJ2-2; D perhaps matches TRBD1 (6 bases). Germline V gene lookup returns CDR1 MNHNS and CDR2 SASEGT. The V and J ends lost 7 bases and 2 bases respectively, with 14 bases between them. CDR3 length: 15 residues. The CDR3 region is CASNDQGINTGELFF. CDR3 coding DNA: TGTGCCAGCAATGACCAGGGGATTAACACCGGGGAGCTGTTTTTT.

This clonotype was seen more than once but under ten times. V and J are TRBV21-1 and TRBJ2-7; TRBD1, the table's D call, was not compared with the DNA. TRBV21-1 is a listed pseudogene. The CDR3 contains 15 residues. The CDR3 protein is CASSKEGQGSYEQYV. CDR3 coding DNA: TGTGCCAGCAGCAAAGAGGGACAGGGTTCCTACGAGCAGTACGTC.

The genes are TRBV20-1 and TRBJ2-1, with 7 bases fitting TRBD2. Germline V gives CDR1 DFQATT, CDR2 SNEGSKA (reference sequence). The CDR3 extends over 14 amino acids. The junction had 5 bases not matched to a gene; V was cut back by 3 bases and J by 3 bases. The CDR3 is CSASFGGGYNEQFF. CDR3 sequence (DNA): TGCAGTGCTAGCTTTGGCGGGGGCTACAATGAGCAGTTCTTC.